The rows below give T cell receptor beta chains drawn from one sample of a study of technical replicates of blood from a few donors. Sequencing used immunoSEQ multiplex PCR; TCRdb keeps in-frame clones, though not all of them. The table includes more than 65,000 clones, roughly 91% detected once. The sample consisted of T cells isolated from PBMCs. These receptors were obtained from a human donor in good health. Some clones in this sample may be carry-over from other donors' samples. CDR3s include the opening cysteine and the closing phenylalanine or tryptophan. D genes are given only for firm matches. Size is omitted from some rows. Given values are once, few, many or a class for expanded clones.

cdr3_length j_call d_call clone_size v_call cdr3_nt cdr3_aa
14 TRBJ2-3 TRBD1 - TRBV30 TGTGCCTGGAAACAGGGGCCTAGCACAGATACGCAGTATTTT CAWKQGPSTDTQYF
16 TRBJ2-1 TRBD1 - TRBV29-1 TGCAGCGTTGAAGACTCGGGGACAGGGGGTTACAATGAGCAGTTCTTC CSVEDSGTGGYNEQFF
13 TRBJ1-1 - - TRBV6-1 TGTGCCAGCAGGAAAGAGCTGAACACTGAAGCTTTCTTT CASRKELNTEAFF
15 TRBJ2-7 TRBD1 once TRBV4-1 TGCGCCAGCTCCTTAGGGGGACAGGGATCCTACGAGCAGTACTTC CASSLGGQGSYEQYF
14 TRBJ2-3 - - TRBV11-3 TGTGCCAGCAGCTTCAGACCGGACTCGTATACGCAGTATTTT CASSFRPDSYTQYF
16 TRBJ2-7 - - TRBV4-1 TGCGCCAGCAGCCAAGTAGAGGCGGGACGACCCTACGAGCAGTACTTC CASSQVEAGRPYEQYF
15 TRBJ2-7 TRBD2 - TRBV7-6 TGTGCCAGCAGCTTCCAAGCGGGGGGGCCCTACGAGCAGTACTTC CASSFQAGGPYEQYF
14 TRBJ1-5 - - TRBV11-2 TGTGCCAGCAGCCCGGGGGGGGGAAATCAGCCCCAGCATTTT CASSPGGGNQPQHF
13 TRBJ2-5 TRBD1 - TRBV2 TGTGCCAGCAGGAGGGACAGTGAAGAGACCCAGTACTTC CASRRDSEETQYF
13 TRBJ1-5 - - TRBV7-3 TGTGCCAGCAGTCAGGACAGATATCAGCCCCAGCATTTT CASSQDRYQPQHF